The 28 T cell receptor beta chains given below trace back to one sample, sequenced in a study of shared clonotypes between healthy human individuals. The repertoire was sequenced with immunoSEQ multiplex PCR; TCRdb's copy has only in-frame clones and lacks some. This table holds about 1.1 million clones, around 78% found once. Sequences were obtained from memory CD4+ T cells from PBMCs. Subset defined: CD45RA-negative fraction. The source is a man aged 18 to 29 in good health. Some clones in this sample may be carry-over from other donors' samples.

This clone was seen a few times. In the same sample, other DNA sequences code for this CDR3. The chain links TRBV5-6 to TRBJ1-2, with unresolved D. The V gene's germline CDR1 is SGHDT and CDR2 YYEEEE. This CDR3 spans 13 amino acids. Trimming took off 1 base at V and 1 base at J, with 5 bases between the two ends. CDR3 DNA sequence: TGTGCCAGCAGCTTGAGTAATAACTATGGCTACACCTTC. Translated, it gives CASSLSNNYGYTF.

The count of this clone is one. The rearrangement uses TRBV2 and TRBJ1-5; TRBD1 might be the D (6 bases). Germline V gene data show CDR1 as SNHLY and CDR2 as FYNNEI. The V and J ends lost 7 bases and 2 bases respectively, with 12 bases between them. This CDR3 spans 14 amino acids. Here the CDR3 DNA reads TGTGCCAGCAACTTCAGGGGCCGCAATCAGCCCCAGCATTTT. It specifies CASNFRGRNQPQHF.

This clone has more than one count but fewer than ten. The gene calls are TRBV6-5 and TRBJ2-7; 7 bases are shared with TRBD2. Looked up from germline, CDR1 is MNHEY and CDR2 is SVGAGI. Unmatched junction bases numbered 8, after V lost 6 bases and J lost 3 bases. The CDR3 is 14 amino acids. The CDR3 sequence: CASRPRDYLYEQYF. CDR3 sequence (DNA): TGTGCCAGCAGACCCCGGGACTACCTCTACGAGCAGTACTTC.

The chain has TRBV7-7 and TRBJ2-7, with TRBD2 as a possible D gene (6 bases). V was trimmed by 5 bases and J by 0 bases, leaving 11 bases between them. The CDR3 contains 14 residues. The germline CDR1 and CDR2 sequences are SSHAT and FNYEAQ (reference sequence). Written as DNA, the CDR3 is TGTGCCAGCAGCCTGGGGGGTGACTCCTACGAGCAGTACTTC. This encodes CASSLGGDSYEQYF.

The chain employs TRBV28 and TRBJ1-3, with D perhaps TRBD1 (5 bases). Between the trimmed V and J ends, which lost 3 bases and 0 bases, there was a span of 12 bases. Germline V gene lookup returns CDR1 MDHEN and CDR2 SYDVKM. This CDR3 has 16 residues. The CDR3 protein is CASSFLDGTSGNTIYF. Here the CDR3 DNA reads TGTGCCAGCAGTTTCTTAGACGGGACCTCTGGAAACACCATATATTTT.

V usage is TRBV25-1 and J usage is TRBJ2-1, with a tentative D call TRBD2 (5 bases). CDR3 length: 14 amino acids. Germline V lookup: CDR1 MGHDK, CDR2 SYGVNS. The V end was cut by 2 bases, the J end by 6 bases, with 11 bases between. Written as DNA, the CDR3 is TGTGCCAGCAGTGAAAGCGGTAGGACCAATGAGCAGTTCTTC. It encodes CASSESGRTNEQFF.

This clone was seen a few times. The CDR3 protein is CASSLLQGRGSYTF. As DNA, the CDR3 is TGTGCCAGCAGCTTACTTCAGGGGCGGGGAAGCTACACCTTC. The V call is TRBV11-2, the J call TRBJ1-2; tentatively, D is TRBD1 (6 bases). The CDR3 is 14 residues long. Germline CDR1 SGHAT, CDR2 FQNNGV. V lost 2 bases and J 9 bases, leaving 16 bases between the germline ends.

This clone was recorded once. V is TRBV6-5 and J is TRBJ1-5, with 9 bases fitting TRBD1. CDR1 is MNHEY and CDR2 is SVGAGI in the germline V gene. CDR3 size: 14 residues. The V gene end was trimmed by 0 bases and the J gene end by 7 bases; junction bases not matched to a gene: 1. CDR3 amino acids: CASSYSGQGQPQHF. CDR3 nucleotides: TGTGCCAGCAGTTACTCGGGACAGGGACAGCCCCAGCATTTT.

This clone appeared a few times. The rearrangement joins TRBV28 to TRBJ1-1, with TRBD1 identical over 8 bases. J gave up 5 bases and V 4 bases, and 9 bases lay outside the gene matches. Germline V gene data show CDR1 as MDHEN and CDR2 as SYDVKM. The CDR3 runs 15 residues. The CDR3 loop is CASSSAQGVRTEAFF. CDR3 nucleotide sequence: TGTGCCAGCAGTTCCGCACAGGGGGTGAGAACTGAAGCTTTCTTT. The full variable domain, in which reference TRBV28 and TRBJ1-1 provide the parts outside the CDR3, is DVKVTQSSRYLVKRTGEKVFLECVQDMDHENMFWYRQDPGLGLRLIYFSYDVKMKEKGDIPEGYSVSREKKERFSLILESASTNQTSMYLCASSSAQGVRTEAFFGQGTRLTVV.

The chain joins TRBV5-1 to TRBJ2-3, with D possibly being TRBD1 or TRBD2 (6 bases each). Trimming shortened V by 3 bases and J by 2 bases, and 16 bases separated the two germline ends. The CDR3 has 16 amino acids. The germline V gene encodes CDR1 SGHRS and CDR2 YFSETQ. The CDR3 DNA follows: TGCGCCAGCAGCTCGGGGGCAGGTGGCTTCACAGATACGCAGTATTTT. It translates to CASSSGAGGFTDTQYF.

The J gene is TRBJ1-4, the V gene TRBV28; D is unclear. Germline CDR1 reads MDHEN; CDR2 reads SYDVKM. The ends were cut back, 6 bases at V and 8 bases at J, with 10 bases in the middle. The CDR3 extends over 12 amino acids. This CDR3 reads CASRGSPEKLFF. CDR3 DNA sequence: TGTGCCAGCAGAGGGAGCCCCGAAAAACTGTTTTTT. The full variable domain, rest sourced from reference TRBV28 and TRBJ1-4, is DVKVTQSSRYLVKRTGEKVFLECVQDMDHENMFWYRQDPGLGLRLIYFSYDVKMKEKGDIPEGYSVSREKKERFSLILESASTNQTSMYLCASRGSPEKLFFGSGTQLSVL.

In the case of this clone: A much more abundant neighbour one base away suggests this may be a read error. Here the CDR3 DNA reads TGCGCCAGCAGCTTGGGACTAGCGGGAGACGAGCAGTACTTC. Its protein product is CASSLGLAGDEQYF. The chain links TRBV5-1 to TRBJ2-7; 12 bases line up with TRBD2. Germline trimming cut 0 bases from V and 5 bases from J; bases unmatched to any gene: 0. From germline, CDR1 is SGHRS and CDR2 YFSETQ. The CDR3 length is 14 residues.

The table lists this clone with many counts. The CDR3 nucleotides are TGTGCCAGCATCTATCGGGGGGTCCACAATGAGCAGTTCTTC. Encoded protein: CASIYRGVHNEQFF. The chain employs TRBV5-5 and TRBJ2-1, with 7 bases aligning to TRBD2. The ends lost 6 bases at V and 5 bases at J; junction bases unmatched: 8. Germline lookup yields CDR1 SGHKS and CDR2 YYEKEE (reference sequence). CDR3 length: 14 amino acids.

This chain links TRBV19 with TRBJ1-2; TRBD1 matches 7 bases. This CDR3 has 17 residues. CDR1 and CDR2 from the germline V gene are LNHDA and SQIVND (reference sequence). V lost 4 bases to trimming and J lost 8 bases; unmatched junction nucleotides: 19. CDR3 region: CASSTQSRDSDSTGYTF. The CDR3 DNA reads as TGTGCCAGTAGTACCCAATCCCGGGACAGCGATTCCACAGGCTACACCTTC. Variable domain in full (rest from reference TRBV19 and TRBJ1-2): DGGITQSPKYLFRKEGQNVTLSCEQNLNHDAMYWYRQDPGQGLRLIYYSQIVNDFQKGDIAEGYSVSREKKESFPLTVTSAQKNPTAFYLCASSTQSRDSDSTGYTFGSGTRLTVV.

This rearrangement joins TRBV7-3 to TRBJ2-7, with 10 bases identical to TRBD1. Germline trimming cut 5 bases from V and 2 bases from J; bases unmatched to any gene: 3. Germline V gene sequence: CDR1 SGHTA, CDR2 FQGTGA. The CDR3 extends over 14 amino acids. CDR3 sequence (DNA): TGTGCCAGCAGCCCCGACAGGGGGCCCTACGAGCAGTACTTC. Its protein product is CASSPDRGPYEQYF.

Regarding this clone: A read error is possible here, since a much larger clone lies one base away. Distinct nucleotide sequences in the sample also encode this CDR3. V gene TRBV6-6 combines with J gene TRBJ1-1; D gene uncertain. The CDR3 sequence is 13 residues long. V was trimmed by 5 bases and J by 0 bases, leaving 7 bases between them. Germline-derived CDR1 and CDR2 are MNHNY and SVGAGI (reference sequence). CDR3 in DNA: TGTGCCAGCAGTCGGGGTCTGAACACTGAAGCTTTCTTT. Translating gives CASSRGLNTEAFF.

This clone was picked up one time. V is TRBV19 and J is TRBJ2-7; TRBD2 is a possible D gene (5 bases). This CDR3 has 13 amino acids. CDR1 and CDR2 (germline): LNHDA, SQIVND (reference sequence). V was pared by 6 bases and J by 4 bases, with 13 bases between. CDR3 coding DNA: TGTGCCAGTAGCTCCGGGATGATATACGAGCAGTACTTC. Protein sequence: CASSSGMIYEQYF.

This clone was seen only once. This chain uses TRBV6-6 with TRBJ1-4; TRBD1 is a possible D gene (5 bases). V lost 6 bases and J lost 4, with 12 bases in between. CDR1 is MNHNY, CDR2 SVGAGI, per germline (reference sequence). The CDR3 covers 14 residues. CDR3 residues: CASSTQAYNEKLFF. As DNA, the CDR3 is TGTGCCAGCAGCACACAGGCTTATAATGAAAAACTGTTTTTT.

This chain joins TRBV6-6 and TRBJ1-5; no reliable D call. This CDR3 comprises 15 residues. Trimming pared 4 bases from V and 5 bases from J, leaving 15 bases between. Germline assignment: CDR1 MNHNY and CDR2 SVGAGI (reference sequence). For the CDR3, the DNA is TGTGCCAGCAGTTCACCCGGCAGCCAAGATCAGCCCCAGCATTTT. This sequence encodes CASSSPGSQDQPQHF.

V and J are TRBV7-3 and TRBJ2-3, with D unresolved. The V end was cut by 1 base, the J end by 0 bases, with 17 bases between. CDR1 and CDR2 (germline): SGHTA, FQGTGA. The CDR3 length is 18 residues. CDR3 DNA: TGTGCCAGCAGCTTAAATTCGGCAACGCCTACTAGCACAGATACGCAGTATTTT. It translates to CASSLNSATPTSTDTQYF. Together with reference TRBV7-3 and TRBJ2-3, the CDR3 gives the full variable domain: GAGVSQTPSNKVTEKGKYVELRCDPISGHTALYWYRQSLGQGPEFLIYFQGTGAADDSGLPNDRFFAVRPEGSVSTLKIQRTERGDSAVYLCASSLNSATPTSTDTQYFGPGTRLTVL.

This chain uses TRBV6-5 with TRBJ1-2; no reliable D call. This CDR3 has 13 residues. V lost 4 bases to trimming and J lost 8 bases, with 14 bases between them. CDR1 is MNHEY, CDR2 SVGAGI, per germline. The CDR3 region has the DNA TGTGCCAGCAGTTCCCTACACGATCCGGGCTACACCTTC. Translated: CASSSLHDPGYTF.

This clone has a handful of counts. The chain couples TRBV11-1 to TRBJ2-1; D unresolved. Deletions cut 5 bases from V and 6 bases from J, with 20 bases between. The CDR3 sequence is 16 residues long. Germline V lookup: CDR1 SGHAT, CDR2 FQDESV (reference sequence). The CDR3 here is CASSDGPFFPGNEQFF. The CDR3 coding sequence is TGTGCCAGCAGCGACGGACCCTTCTTCCCGGGCAATGAGCAGTTCTTC.

The V call is TRBV25-1, the J call TRBJ1-1; 10 bases are a match to TRBD1. The CDR3 is made up of 15 amino acids. CDR1 is MGHDK, CDR2 SYGVNS, per germline. Trimming at V came to 6 bases and at J to 3 bases, leaving 7 bases not matched to a gene. The CDR3 sequence: CASRDSDRGDTEAFF. In DNA, the CDR3 is TGTGCCAGCAGGGACTCGGACAGGGGGGACACTGAAGCTTTCTTT.

The CDR3 loop reads CAISDRTGRGTANYGYTF. The CDR3 nucleotides are TGTGCCATCAGTGATAGAACAGGAAGGGGGACAGCTAACTATGGCTACACCTTC. V gene TRBV10-3 combines with J gene TRBJ1-2; 7 bases align to TRBD1. CDR1 ENHRY and CDR2 SYGVKD come from the germline V gene. The CDR3 spans 18 residues. J was trimmed by 0 bases and V by 3 bases; bases with no gene match: 13.

Points on this clone: The likely explanation is a read error, given a far larger clone one base away. The chain links TRBV30 to TRBJ2-1, with D perhaps TRBD1 or TRBD2 (5 bases each). Germline V gives CDR1 GTSNPN, CDR2 SVGIG (reference sequence). This CDR3 is 11 amino acids long. CDR3 nucleotides: TGTGCCTGGGCCAGGCTCGGGACCCCGCTCTTC. Translation gives CAWARLGTPLF.

This sequence joins TRBV7-7 and TRBJ2-5; D is unresolved. There are 15 residues in the CDR3. Germline loops: CDR1 SSHAT, CDR2 FNYEAQ (reference sequence). Trimming took 5 bases from V and 2 from J, leaving 15 bases between them. CDR3 nucleotides: TGTGCCAGCAGCCCGCGCTGGGATGGGCAAGAGACCCAGTACTTC. As protein: CASSPRWDGQETQYF. The full variable domain, its missing parts supplied by reference TRBV7-7 and TRBJ2-5, is GAGVSQSPRYKVTKRGQDVTLRCDPISSHATLYWYQQALGQGPEFLTYFNYEAQPDKSGLPSDRFSAERPEGSISTLTIQRTEQRDSAMYRCASSPRWDGQETQYFGPGTRLLVL.

This sequence joins TRBV10-3 and TRBJ2-7; TRBD1 matches 11 bases. The J segment lost 6 bases and the V segment lost 4 bases, leaving 5 bases of the junction unmatched. CDR1 and CDR2 from the germline V gene are ENHRY and SYGVKD. The CDR3 covers 14 residues. CDR3 DNA: TGTGCCATCAGTGGGGGACAGGGGGTACGCGAGCAGTACTTC. As protein: CAISGGQGVREQYF.

The chain is built from TRBV15 and TRBJ1-5; maybe TRBD1 (5 bases). V was cut by 0 bases and J by 7 bases, with 10 bases left in between. This CDR3 comprises 14 residues. Germline V lookup: CDR1 LNHNV, CDR2 YYDKDF (reference sequence). The CDR3 reads CATSRESSGQPQHF. Written as DNA, the CDR3 is TGTGCCACCAGCAGAGAATCGTCAGGGCAGCCCCAGCATTTT.